One T cell receptor beta chain is described in this entry. The read falls 3 residues short of the CDR3 end, and the missing part is taken from the germline J gene. The data belong to a study of T cells in women clearing cervical HPV infection. The germline V gene encodes CDR1 MRHNA and CDR2 SNTAGT. V lost 2 bases and J 10 bases, leaving 15 bases between the germline ends. The CDR3 spans 15 residues. Clones were sequenced by immunoSEQ multiplex PCR, and TCRdb holds only the in-frame ones, with some missing. Found here are approximately 12,000 clones; the top ten clones hold around 10%. The chain joins TRBV6-4 to TRBJ1-6, with D perhaps matching TRBD1 (5 bases). This receptor was taken from a woman between 18 and 69 years old with a cervical HPV16 infection that either progressed to CIN3+ or cleared (not recorded which). Sequencing was carried out using blood buffy coat. The CDR3 protein is CASSDRAQGRSPLHF. The CDR3 DNA, read in part, is TGTGCCAGCAGTGACCGTGCCCAGGGAAGATCACCC.